This T cell receptor beta chain was profiled in a study of T-cell reconstitution after alpha-beta-depleted transplantation in children. Notes on the study in general: By about two months after transplant, alpha-beta T cells reportedly arose from several hundred graft clones that had expanded. It was surviving recipient T cells and thymic progenitors that gave some patients high TCRbeta diversity at day 60. Counts and diversity of T cells one year after transplant came mostly from newly produced T cells.

Unique molecular identifiers were used to barcode this TCRbeta library. TCRdb independently ran MiXCR on the PCR reads; one entry per CDR3 protein. The sample lists about 440,000 distinct CDR3 sequences, 43% seen once, with approximately 30% in the top ten. The V gene's germline CDR1 is ENHRY and CDR2 SYGVKD. The CDR3 runs 20 residues. The V and J ends lost 6 bases and 1 base respectively, with 31 bases between them. This clonotype was observed many times. Its target is not known. This receptor was identified in a girl aged 2-10 years with aplastic anemia, due to receive a stem cell transplant. J is TRBJ2-7 and V is TRBV10-3; tentatively, D is TRBD2 (5 bases). The specimen was PBMCs, collected before TCRalphabeta/CD19-depleted stem cell transplant. The CDR3 protein is CAIRPSTGPPTARGSYEQYF. The CDR3 coding sequence is TGTGCCATCAGACCCTCCACCGGGCCTCCGACCGCCCGGGGTTCCTACGAGCAGTACTTC.